Shown below are 8 T cell receptor beta chains from a single sample sequenced in a study of T cells in Graves' hyperthyroidism and ophthalmopathy. TCR beta CDR3 regions were amplified from RNA. HTBI primers were employed in a first-round RT-PCR of the TCR CDR3. TCRdb independently ran MiXCR on the multiplex PCR reads; one entry per CDR3 protein. Among hundreds of thousands of distinct CDR3 sequences, 14% were seen once, and the ten largest hold roughly an eighth. The source material was blood. The source is a woman in her forties or fifties with Graves' ophthalmopathy.

V is TRBV7-2 and J is TRBJ2-1, with 11 bases lining up with TRBD2. This CDR3 spans 14 amino acids. Trimming took 10 bases from V and 8 from J; bases not matched to a gene: 10. Germline assignment: CDR1 SGHTA and CDR2 FQGNSA. CDR3 in amino acids: CAITRLAGMDEQFF. Here the CDR3 DNA reads TGTGCCATAACAAGACTAGCGGGAATGGATGAGCAGTTCTTC.

This clonotype was counted ten times or more. The V call is TRBV20-1, the J call TRBJ2-3, with 8 positions matching TRBD2. CDR3 size: 14 residues. After removal of 0 bases from V and 3 bases from J, the junction contained 2 bases not matched to a gene. In germline, CDR1 is DFQATT, CDR2 SNEGSKA (reference sequence). This CDR3 is CSAREPSGTDTQYF. The CDR3 region has the DNA TGCAGTGCTAGAGAGCCTAGCGGGACAGATACGCAGTATTTT.

This clonotype has ten or more counts. The V call is TRBV28, the J call TRBJ2-7; 8 nucleotides match TRBD2. After removal of 5 bases from V and 5 bases from J, the junction contained 8 bases not matched to a gene. Germline CDR1 and CDR2: MDHEN and SYDVKM. The CDR3 is made up of 14 amino acids. The CDR3 bases are TGTGCCAGCAGTAGAGCGGGAGAAGTGGACGAGCAGTACTTC. Protein product: CASSRAGEVDEQYF.

This clonotype has ten or more counts. The chain joins TRBV3-1 to TRBJ2-7; 10 bases are a match to TRBD2. With 3 bases clipped from V and 7 bases from J, the junction kept 21 bases outside the gene matches. This CDR3 region has 19 residues. Per germline, CDR1 LGHDT and CDR2 YNNKEL (reference sequence). CDR3 region: CASSHTPGLAPEHAGEQYF. The CDR3 region has the DNA TGTGCCAGCAGCCATACCCCGGGACTAGCGCCAGAGCACGCTGGGGAGCAGTACTTC.

This clonotype was counted only a few times. The chain employs TRBV6-2 or TRBV6-3 and TRBJ1-6; no definite D call. CDR3 length equals 16 residues. CDR1 and CDR2 (germline): MNHEY, SVGEGT. Trimming cost V 6 bases and J 0 bases, with 12 bases left between them. The CDR3 loop is CASRLALSSYNSPLHF. The CDR3 nucleotides read TGTGCCAGCAGGCTGGCGCTGAGCTCCTATAATTCACCCCTCCACTTT.

This clonotype was observed at least ten times. The CDR3 DNA sequence: TGCGCCAGCAGCCCCCTACCTAGCGGGAGTGGGGAGACCCAGTACTTC. Encoded protein: CASSPLPSGSGETQYF. The chain employs TRBV5-1 and TRBJ2-5; 10 bases agree with TRBD2. This CDR3 has 16 amino acids. Looked up from germline, CDR1 is SGHRS and CDR2 is YFSETQ. Trimming removed 4 bases from V and 5 bases from J; junction bases left unmatched: 11.

Ten or more counts support this clonotype. The rearrangement links TRBV12-5 to TRBJ2-5, with 14 positions matching TRBD2. V was clipped by 2 bases and J by 4 bases; unmatched bases: 12. CDR3 length: 19 residues. CDR1 LGHNT and CDR2 FRNRAP come from the germline V gene. CDR3 in DNA: TGTGCTAGTGGTTTGCACCTCCTTGGGACTAGCGGGAGTACAGAGACCCAGTACTTC. Amino acid sequence: CASGLHLLGTSGSTETQYF.

There are many counts of this clonotype. This chain connects TRBV10-3 to TRBJ2-1; TRBD2 might be the D (6 bases). Germline V gene lookup returns CDR1 ENHRY and CDR2 SYGVKD. The CDR3 length is 15 residues. The ends were cut back, 4 bases at V and 10 bases at J, with 20 bases in the middle. CDR3 DNA: TGTGCCATCAGTGGGCCAGCGGGCTCGCCTAAGGAGCAGTTCTTC. Translating it yields CAISGPAGSPKEQFF.